These 10 T cell receptor beta chains came from one sample sequenced in a study of blood T cell repertoires in COVID-19. The table came from immunoSEQ multiplex PCR; TCRdb's copy has only in-frame clones and leaves some out. The repertoire holds more than 300,000 clones, roughly 86% seen once, with around 1.7% in the top ten. Sequencing was carried out using peripheral blood. The source of these receptors is a woman in her fifties or sixties with acute or convalescent COVID-19.

The chain couples TRBV19 to TRBJ1-5, with 7 bases identical to TRBD1. Germline CDR1 and CDR2: LNHDA and SQIVND (reference sequence). J gave up 0 bases and V 7 bases, and 6 bases lay outside the gene matches. This CDR3 has 15 residues. CDR3 residues: CASIDRAYSNQPQHF. The CDR3, as DNA: TGTGCCAGTATTGACAGGGCCTATAGCAATCAGCCCCAGCATTTT.

This clone showed up just a few times. V is TRBV5-5 and J is TRBJ2-7, with TRBD1 identical over 8 bases. The germline V gene encodes CDR1 SGHKS and CDR2 YYEKEE (reference sequence). Losses at the gene ends were 0 bases for V and 4 bases for J; bases not matched to a gene: 9. This CDR3 contains 16 residues. The CDR3 nucleotides read TGTGCCAGCAGCTTGGGGGACAGGCCCGTTTATTACGAGCAGTACTTC. Amino acids: CASSLGDRPVYYEQYF.

The chain recombines TRBV7-2 with TRBJ1-6; TRBD1 matches 10 bases. The CDR3 totals 15 residues. The junction had 6 bases not matched to a gene; V was cut back by 3 bases and J by 10 bases. Germline CDR1 reads SGHTA; CDR2 reads FQGNSA. The CDR3 nucleotides read TGTGCCAGCAGCTTTCGACAGGGGGCGGGATCACCCCTCCACTTT. This sequence encodes CASSFRQGAGSPLHF. Filled out from reference TRBV7-2 and TRBJ1-6, the complete variable domain reads GAGVSQSPSNKVTEKGKDVELRCDPISGHTALYWYRQSLGQGLEFLIYFQGNSAPDKSGLPSDRFSAERTGGSVSTLTIQRTQQEDSAVYLCASSFRQGAGSPLHFGNGTRLTVT.

The chain joins TRBV27 to TRBJ2-5; 13 positions match TRBD2. The CDR3 has 18 amino acids. With 5 bases clipped from V and 4 bases from J, the junction kept 13 bases outside the gene matches. The germline V gene encodes CDR1 MNHEY and CDR2 SMNVEV (reference sequence). The CDR3 sequence: CASSPGLTLAGGGETQYF. The CDR3 DNA follows: TGTGCCAGCAGTCCCGGTCTGACACTAGCGGGAGGGGGAGAGACCCAGTACTTC.

The V gene is TRBV5-1, the J gene TRBJ2-7; D is perhaps TRBD1 (6 bases). V lost 2 bases to trimming and J lost 4 bases, with 7 bases between them. The CDR3 covers 12 residues. Germline V gene data show CDR1 as SGHRS and CDR2 as YFSETQ. CDR3 coding DNA: TGCGCCAGCAGCTTCGACAGGTACGAGCAGTACTTC. The encoded protein is CASSFDRYEQYF.

V gene TRBV6-6 combines with J gene TRBJ1-3; D is undetermined. This CDR3 has 13 amino acids. The V gene lost 7 bases and the J gene lost 0 bases, with 7 bases spanning the gap. CDR1 MNHNY and CDR2 SVGAGI come from the germline V gene (reference sequence). CDR3 amino acids: CASTPRSGNTIYF. The CDR3 DNA reads TGTGCCAGCACTCCCCGCTCTGGAAACACCATATATTTT.

The chain is built from TRBV19 and TRBJ1-1; 10 bases are a match to TRBD1. The length of the CDR3 is 14 residues. V dropped 5 bases and J dropped 4; count of bases not matched to a gene: 4. Germline-derived CDR1 and CDR2 are LNHDA and SQIVND (reference sequence). CDR3 protein: CASSPGQGSTEAFF. The CDR3 coding sequence is TGTGCCAGTAGTCCGGGACAGGGGTCCACTGAAGCTTTCTTT.

A note on this clone: The same CDR3 also results from other DNA sequences found in this sample. The genes are TRBV4-3 and TRBJ1-1, with a weak D call TRBD1 (6 bases). V was pared by 6 bases and J by 3 bases, with 11 bases between. The CDR3 spans 13 residues. The germline CDR1 and CDR2 sequences are LGHNA and YSLEER. The CDR3 region has the DNA TGCGCCAGCAGAGGGGGGGACTACACTGAAGCTTTCTTT. It is translated as CASRGGDYTEAFF.

This chain connects TRBV21-1 to TRBJ2-5; TRBD1, the table's D call, lacks a check against the DNA. TRBV21-1 is classified as a pseudogene. The CDR3 is made up of 15 amino acids. The CDR3: CASIRGQGRKETQYF. The CDR3 region has the DNA TGTGCCAGCATCCGAGGACAGGGTAGGAAAGAGACCCAGTACTTC.

This clone was counted a single time. The CDR3 DNA sequence: TGTGCCAGCAGCCTATCTAGCGGGAAGGACGAGCAGTACTTC. Translated, it gives CASSLSSGKDEQYF. The chain uses TRBV7-2 and TRBJ2-7; 9 bases are shared with TRBD2. V lost 5 bases, J lost 5 bases, and 7 bases stayed unmatched. Germline V gene data show CDR1 as SGHTA and CDR2 as FQGNSA. CDR3 length equals 14 residues.